These 17 T cell receptor beta chains were sequenced from one sample in a study of T cell repertoires in cytomegalovirus infection. Via MiXCR, TCRdb re-called the reads, giving one row per CDR3 protein. The sample yields 600,000 to 700,000 distinct CDR3 sequences, roughly 36% seen once. The antigens of these receptors remain unknown. This specimen consisted of cultured PBMCs, obtained from culture after CMV antigen stimulation. These receptors all come from a human donor in good health (CMV status not recorded). Some clones in this sample may be carry-over from other donors' samples.

This clonotype was detected only once. V usage is TRBV20-1 and J usage is TRBJ2-5; D may be TRBD1 (6 bases). Per germline, CDR1 DFQATT and CDR2 SNEGSKA (reference sequence). V was pared by 3 bases and J by 4 bases, with 12 bases between. CDR3 length: 13 amino acids. DNA for the CDR3: TGCAGTGCTAGTTTTGGGGGCGGAGAGACCCAGTACTTC. Translated: CSASFGGGETQYF.

This clonotype was recorded at least ten times. The chain carries TRBV7-2 and TRBJ2-5; D is undetermined. Germline-derived CDR1 and CDR2 are SGHTA and FQGNSA. V was shortened by 0 bases and J by 1 base, with 6 bases between the two germline ends. This CDR3 is 14 amino acids long. The CDR3 loop is CASSLARSQETQYF. Here the CDR3 DNA reads TGTGCCAGCAGCTTAGCGCGTAGCCAAGAGACCCAGTACTTC.

This clonotype was seen a handful of times. The V and J genes are TRBV7-9 and TRBJ2-7; TRBD2 might be the D (5 bases). V was clipped by 3 bases and J by 5 bases, with 14 bases between them. The CDR3 extends over 14 amino acids. Germline CDR1 reads SEHNR; CDR2 reads FQNEAQ (reference sequence). The CDR3 DNA sequence: TGTGCCAGCAGCTTTAGCGAACTTGGCGACGAGCAGTACTTC. As protein: CASSFSELGDEQYF.

In its sample, this clonotype was seen many times. V gene TRBV7-2 combines with J gene TRBJ2-3; the D call may be TRBD1 or TRBD2 (5 bases each). Germline V gene lookup returns CDR1 SGHTA and CDR2 FQGNSA. Trimming shortened V by 3 bases and J by 5 bases, and 9 bases separated the two germline ends. This CDR3 has 13 amino acids. The CDR3 loop is CASSFSGRDTQYF. CDR3 DNA: TGTGCCAGCAGCTTTTCAGGGAGAGATACGCAGTATTTT.

The V call is TRBV12-3 or TRBV12-4, the J call TRBJ2-1, with 7 nucleotides matching TRBD2. The CDR3 length is 16 residues. The V segment lost 7 bases and the J segment 2 bases; nucleotides outside the gene matches: 11. The CDR3 DNA follows: TGTGCCAGCACCCGGAGGGCGGGGGATGCCTACAATGAGCAGTTCTTC. The encoded protein is CASTRRAGDAYNEQFF.

This clonotype was seen a handful of times. CDR3 bases: TGTGCCAGCGGTGGGGGAGGGAGCTCCTACAATGAGCAGTTCTTC. Its protein product is CASGGGGSSYNEQFF. The chain links TRBV5-4 to TRBJ2-1; 7 bases are a match to TRBD2. Germline lookup yields CDR1 SGHNT and CDR2 YYREEE (reference sequence). The CDR3 totals 15 residues. V trimming: 7 bases; J trimming: 0 bases; junction bases outside the gene matches: 7.

The chain is built from TRBV20-1 and TRBJ2-2; D gene uncertain. Per the germline V gene, CDR1 is DFQATT and CDR2 is SNEGSKA (reference sequence). V was trimmed by 4 bases and J by 1 base, leaving 10 bases between them. The CDR3 is 14 amino acids. CDR3 DNA: TGCAGTGCTACCCGAGCGTTGAACACCGGGGAGCTGTTTTTT. This codes for CSATRALNTGELFF.

V usage is TRBV4-1 and J usage is TRBJ2-7; weak D call: TRBD2 (6 bases). With 4 bases removed from V and 5 bases from J, the gap between germline ends came to 18 bases. CDR1 is MGHRA and CDR2 is YSYEKL in the germline V gene. This CDR3 contains 15 residues. The CDR3 reads CASSPRWGGHDEQYF. In DNA, the CDR3 is TGCGCCAGCAGCCCTCGGTGGGGAGGCCATGACGAGCAGTACTTC.

The CDR3 nucleotides read TGTGCCAGCAGCCCACTTCGGGGGGGCACCGGGGAGCTGTTTTTT. Residues: CASSPLRGGTGELFF. The chain couples TRBV7-2 to TRBJ2-2; TRBD2 matches at 8 bases. Germline assignment: CDR1 SGHTA and CDR2 FQGNSA. The CDR3 is made up of 15 amino acids. V lost 5 bases to trimming and J lost 4 bases; unmatched junction nucleotides: 6.

This CDR3 is CSAAQGLETQYF. CDR3 coding DNA: TGCAGTGCTGCACAGGGGCTAGAGACCCAGTACTTC. This chain joins TRBV20-1 and TRBJ2-5; the match to TRBD1 covers 7 bases. The CDR3 spans 12 residues. Germline CDR1 reads DFQATT; CDR2 reads SNEGSKA (reference sequence). The junction had 4 bases not matched to a gene; V was cut back by 5 bases and J by 4 bases.

The genes are TRBV28 and TRBJ1-2; the match to TRBD1 covers 7 bases. The ends lost 8 bases at V and 6 bases at J; junction bases unmatched: 9. The V gene's germline CDR1 is MDHEN and CDR2 SYDVKM. This CDR3 has 13 amino acids. This CDR3 reads CASGVQGDHGYTF. CDR3 nucleotide sequence: TGTGCCAGCGGGGTCCAGGGGGATCATGGCTACACCTTC.

J is TRBJ2-1 and V is TRBV5-3, with a weak D call TRBD1 (6 bases). TRBV5-3 is given ORF status, its function remaining uncertain. The V gene lost 8 bases and the J gene lost 0 bases, with 24 bases spanning the gap. The CDR3 extends over 18 amino acids. The CDR3 sequence is CASSIPPGGKSSYNEQFF. Here the CDR3 DNA reads TGTGCCAGCAGCATCCCCCCTGGGGGCAAGAGCTCCTACAATGAGCAGTTCTTC.

This chain links TRBV2 with TRBJ1-2; D not certain. Germline V gene sequence: CDR1 SNHLY, CDR2 FYNNEI. V was pared by 7 bases and J by 4 bases, with 19 bases between. This CDR3 is 15 amino acids long. CDR3 loop: CASTAEPRPSYGYTF. The DNA for the CDR3 is TGTGCCAGCACCGCCGAGCCGCGCCCCTCCTATGGCTACACCTTC.

The table lists this clonotype with many counts. The chain combines TRBV7-6 with TRBJ1-3; 7 bases map to TRBD1. J was trimmed by 3 bases and V by 5 bases; bases with no gene match: 4. In germline, CDR1 is SGHVS, CDR2 FNYEAQ. The CDR3 spans 14 residues. DNA for the CDR3: TGTGCCAGCAGCCGACAGGGAGGTGGAAACACCATATATTTT. Its protein is CASSRQGGGNTIYF.

This chain links TRBV7-2 with TRBJ2-5; TRBD1 aligns across 9 bases. Germline-derived CDR1 and CDR2 are SGHTA and FQGNSA. V dropped 2 bases and J dropped 5; count of bases not matched to a gene: 6. There are 15 residues in the CDR3. The CDR3 DNA follows: TGTGCCAGCAGCTTAATTCCCGGACAGGGGGAGACCCAGTACTTC. As protein: CASSLIPGQGETQYF.

The gene calls are TRBV10-3 and TRBJ1-6, with D uncertain. Germline loops: CDR1 ENHRY, CDR2 SYGVKD. The CDR3 runs to 14 residues. V lost 3 bases, J lost 9 bases, and 12 bases lay in between. In DNA, the CDR3 is TGTGCCATCAGTGAATGGGAAGGGAGTTCACCCCTCCACTTT. Translating it yields CAISEWEGSSPLHF.

The chain combines TRBV19 with TRBJ1-4; D not certain. The germline gives CDR1 LNHDA, CDR2 SQIVND (reference sequence). The CDR3 loop spans 15 amino acids. The V end was cut by 4 bases, the J end by 4 bases, with 13 bases between. CDR3 coding DNA: TGTGCCAGTAGTAACAGACCCGGCGGTAATGAAAAACTGTTTTTT. It is translated as CASSNRPGGNEKLFF.